The 9 T cell receptor beta chains presented below share a single source sample, sequenced in a study of CXCR3-negative and CXCR3-positive naive CD8 T cells. The authors prepared UMI-labeled TRB cDNA libraries by 5' RACE. TCRdb re-called the 5' RACE reads and shows each CDR3 protein once, DNA omitted. The sample totals about 92,000 distinct CDR3 sequences. The sample was naive CXCR3- CD8+ T cells from blood. Subset indicated: CD45RO-CCR7+CD27+CD95- naive CD8+ T cells lacking CXCR3 (TNR3-). Every receptor here comes from a human donor in good health. Some clones in this sample may be carry-over from other donors' samples.

The V call is TRBV13, the J call TRBJ2-2; TCRdb outputs TRBD2, but without DNA this stays unchecked. Germline CDR1 PRHDT, CDR2 FYEKMQ (reference sequence). This CDR3 comprises 13 residues. The CDR3 sequence: CASSSSLGGELFF.

V gene TRBV7-6 combines with J gene TRBJ2-2; the D call from TCRdb, TRBD1, cannot be confirmed without DNA. The CDR3 runs 14 residues. Germline V lookup: CDR1 SGHVS, CDR2 FNYEAQ. CDR3: CASSRDWDTGELFF.

J is TRBJ2-3 and V is TRBV29-1; checking the TCRdb D call of TRBD1 is not possible without DNA. CDR3 length: 11 residues. Germline CDR1 SQVTM, CDR2 ANQGSEA. The CDR3 region is CSVLVSGGEDF.

The genes are TRBV6-4 and TRBJ2-1; lacking DNA, the TRBD1 call made by TCRdb goes unchecked. Germline-derived CDR1 and CDR2 are MRHNA and SNTAGT. The CDR3 covers 15 residues. The CDR3 is CASSPRPEGGDEQFF.

The genes are TRBV6-2 or TRBV6-3 and TRBJ2-1; the TCRdb D gene call, TRBD1, has no DNA to confirm it. The CDR3 totals 13 residues. The germline V gene encodes CDR1 MNHEY and CDR2 SVGEGT. CDR3 residues: CASSYRGYNEQFF.

CDR3 sequence: CASSLALGVNTEAFF. V usage is TRBV12-3 or TRBV12-4 and J usage is TRBJ1-1; TCRdb proposes TRBD1, but this gene call is untestable without DNA. The CDR3 totals 15 residues.

This rearrangement joins TRBV10-3 to TRBJ1-4; the D call of TRBD1 rests on TCRdb alone, since no DNA is present to check it. The CDR3 spans 14 residues. Per germline, CDR1 ENHRY and CDR2 SYGVKD. CDR3 loop: CAISDFRDGEKLFF.

V usage is TRBV29-1 and J usage is TRBJ2-2; TCRdb indicates TRBD1, and absent DNA this call remains unverified. Looked up from germline, CDR1 is SQVTM and CDR2 is ANQGSEA. The CDR3 is 15 amino acids. The CDR3 protein is CSVEGGQGNTGELFF.

The chain links TRBV28 to TRBJ2-5. Looked up from germline, CDR1 is MDHEN and CDR2 is SYDVKM. This CDR3 spans 13 amino acids. The chain's CDR3 is CASSLPPQETQYF.